The T cell receptor beta chain under discussion was sequenced for a study of blood T cell repertoires in COVID-19. The germline CDR1 and CDR2 sequences are SGHRS and YFSETQ. The length of the CDR3 is 16 residues. The ends were cut back, 0 bases at V and 0 bases at J, with 9 bases in the middle. Here immunoSEQ multiplex PCR was the method, and the copy in TCRdb shows in-frame clones only, minus some. This sample has hundreds of thousands of clones; roughly three quarters occur once, and the top ten carry over 3%. This chain connects TRBV5-1 to TRBJ1-4; D unresolved. The sequence was collected from a woman aged 40 to 49 with active or convalescent COVID-19. Sequencing was done on a sample of peripheral blood. CDR3 nucleotide sequence: TGCGCCAGCAGCTTGGTTGGTACAGCAACTAATGAAAAACTGTTTTTT. Amino acid sequence: CASSLVGTATNEKLFF.